These 18 T cell receptor beta chains share one sample of origin, sequenced in a study of cytomegalovirus exposure and HLA in healthy donors. Primers for the PCR totalled 60 Vbeta and 13 Jbeta. Sequencing was performed with immunoSEQ multiplex PCR; in TCRdb, only in-frame clones are kept and a portion is missing. The sample lists under 200,000 clones, 75% to 90% seen once, with about 2.6% in the top ten. The sequencing input was PBMCs. These receptors were collected from a woman between 45 and 60 years old in good health and CMV-seropositive.

The chain links TRBV7-8 to TRBJ1-3; D ambiguous. The germline gives CDR1 SGHVS, CDR2 FQNEAQ. The CDR3 covers 17 residues. Between the trimmed V and J ends, which lost 4 bases and 0 bases, there was a span of 16 bases. CDR3 loop: CASSSSRLPRSGNTIYF. DNA for the CDR3: TGTGCCAGCAGCTCCTCGCGGCTACCGCGCTCTGGAAACACCATATATTTT.

The rearrangement uses TRBV10-3 and TRBJ1-6, with D perhaps TRBD1 (5 bases). The CDR3 has 14 residues. Germline V gene sequence: CDR1 ENHRY, CDR2 SYGVKD. Trimming stripped 4 bases from V and 10 bases from J, with 14 bases between. The CDR3 here is CAISVKGEGSPLHF. For the CDR3, the DNA is TGTGCCATCAGTGTAAAAGGGGAAGGGTCACCCCTCCACTTT.

CDR3 sequence (DNA): TGTGCCAGCAGCCGACGTGGGACAGAAGAGACCCAGTACTTC. Translating gives CASSRRGTEETQYF. The chain carries TRBV2 and TRBJ2-5, with 7 bases identical to TRBD1. The CDR3 covers 14 residues. V shed 6 bases and J 3 bases; nucleotides not matched to a gene: 7. Germline loops: CDR1 SNHLY, CDR2 FYNNEI.

This chain connects TRBV11-2 to TRBJ2-7; TRBD2 matches at 9 bases. Germline loops: CDR1 SGHAT, CDR2 FQNNGV. The CDR3 covers 15 residues. Trimming took 2 bases from V and 5 from J; bases not matched to a gene: 7. CDR3 nucleotides: TGTGCCAGCAGCTTAAGCGGGGGGATTATCGACGAGCAGTACTTC. Translation gives CASSLSGGIIDEQYF.

The V and J genes are TRBV5-1 and TRBJ2-1; maybe TRBD1 (5 bases). Germline V gene data show CDR1 as SGHRS and CDR2 as YFSETQ. The CDR3 is made up of 14 amino acids. Deletions cut 5 bases from V and 2 bases from J, with 11 bases between. The CDR3 DNA sequence: TGCGCCAGCAGGCCCGAAGGGGCCTACAATGAGCAGTTCTTC. Protein product: CASRPEGAYNEQFF.

V usage is TRBV29-1 and J usage is TRBJ2-5; D unclear. V was clipped by 8 bases and J by 3 bases, with 10 bases between them. CDR3 length: 11 amino acids. The germline CDR1 and CDR2 sequences are SQVTM and ANQGSEA. The CDR3 is CSWANKETQYF. The CDR3 region has the DNA TGCAGCTGGGCGAACAAAGAGACCCAGTACTTC.

This chain joins TRBV5-6 and TRBJ1-2; TRBD1 might be the D (5 bases). With 0 bases removed from V and 4 bases from J, the gap between germline ends came to 13 bases. The CDR3 is 15 amino acids. The germline CDR1 and CDR2 sequences are SGHDT and YYEEEE. The CDR3 here is CASSLVSVGLYGYTF. Here the CDR3 DNA reads TGTGCCAGCAGCTTGGTGAGCGTGGGGCTCTATGGCTACACCTTC. Using reference TRBV5-6 and TRBJ1-2 for the parts outside the CDR3, the full variable domain is DAGVTQSPTHLIKTRGQQVTLRCSPKSGHDTVSWYQQALGQGPQFIFQYYEEEERQRGNFPDRFSGHQFPNYSSELNVNALLLGDSALYLCASSLVSVGLYGYTFGSGTRLTVV.

The chain employs TRBV9 and TRBJ2-5, with 9 bases lining up with TRBD2. The CDR3 length is 17 residues. Germline assignment: CDR1 SGDLS and CDR2 YYNGEE. V dropped 3 bases and J dropped 4; count of bases not matched to a gene: 13. The CDR3, as DNA: TGTGCCAGCAGCGATAAGCTAGCGGGGTCCTGGGGAGAGACCCAGTACTTC. As protein: CASSDKLAGSWGETQYF.

This clone was seen just once. The chain has TRBV25-1 and TRBJ1-6; no clear D gene. Germline-derived CDR1 and CDR2 are MGHDK and SYGVNS. The CDR3 is 12 amino acids. V was clipped by 3 bases and J by 7 bases, with 4 bases between them. The CDR3 DNA reads as TGTGCCAGCAGTGACCCGAATTCACCCCTCCACTTT. It is translated as CASSDPNSPLHF.

The chain has TRBV9 and TRBJ1-6, with D unclear. Trimming took off 0 bases at V and 2 bases at J, with 15 bases between the two ends. This CDR3 has 18 amino acids. Germline-derived CDR1 and CDR2 are SGDLS and YYNGEE. The CDR3 sequence is CASSVAEDLSAYNSPLHF. CDR3 in DNA: TGTGCCAGCAGCGTAGCCGAGGATCTTAGCGCCTATAATTCACCCCTCCACTTT.

V and J are TRBV28 and TRBJ2-3; maybe TRBD2 (6 bases). The germline V gene encodes CDR1 MDHEN and CDR2 SYDVKM. The length of the CDR3 is 15 residues. The V and J ends lost 3 bases and 4 bases respectively, with 14 bases between them. CDR3 loop: CASSLSAGSSDTQYF. The CDR3, as DNA: TGTGCCAGCAGTTTGTCGGCGGGGAGTTCAGATACGCAGTATTTT.

V usage is TRBV28 and J usage is TRBJ2-5; perhaps TRBD1 as D (6 bases). The V gene's germline CDR1 is MDHEN and CDR2 SYDVKM. Trimming cost V 7 bases and J 1 base, with 13 bases left between them. This CDR3 has 14 amino acids. The CDR3 region has the DNA TGTGCCAGCAATCCTTTGGGGGCCCAAGAGACCCAGTACTTC. Translating gives CASNPLGAQETQYF.

A few counts support this clone. Additional DNA sequences in this sample encode the identical CDR3. V usage is TRBV5-1 and J usage is TRBJ2-3, with 10 bases aligning to TRBD2. V was pared by 0 bases and J by 1 base, with 2 bases of the junction left unmatched. The CDR3 totals 16 residues. CDR1 is SGHRS, CDR2 YFSETQ, per germline. The CDR3 nucleotides are TGCGCCAGCAGCTTGGGTACTAGCGGGGGCACAGATACGCAGTATTTT. Amino acid sequence: CASSLGTSGGTDTQYF.

J is TRBJ1-2 and V is TRBV27; D is possibly TRBD1 (6 bases). From germline, CDR1 is MNHEY and CDR2 SMNVEV (reference sequence). CDR3 length: 13 amino acids. V gave up 3 bases and J gave up 8 bases, with 13 bases separating them. The CDR3 reads CASSFSGGRGYTF. The CDR3 nucleotides read TGTGCCAGCAGTTTTTCGGGGGGCCGGGGCTACACCTTC.

The chain combines TRBV5-4 with TRBJ2-5; 14 bases fit TRBD2. The CDR3 runs to 17 residues. V lost 4 bases to trimming and J lost 7 bases; unmatched junction nucleotides: 12. Germline V gene sequence: CDR1 SGHNT, CDR2 YYREEE (reference sequence). CDR3 loop: CASSPGTSGGAQGTQYF. Written as DNA, the CDR3 is TGTGCCAGCAGCCCCGGGACTAGCGGGGGCGCGCAGGGGACCCAGTACTTC.

The chain is built from TRBV10-2 and TRBJ1-1; D remains unclear. This CDR3 has 12 residues. From germline, CDR1 is WSHSY and CDR2 SAAADI. V shed 5 bases and J shed 5 bases, with 9 bases lying between them. Written as DNA, the CDR3 is TGCGCCAGCAGTCAAACAGTTACTGAAGCTTTCTTT. The encoded protein is CASSQTVTEAFF.

The chain has TRBV30 and TRBJ1-6; 8 nucleotides agree with TRBD1. CDR3 length: 17 residues. The germline V gene has CDR1 GTSNPN and CDR2 SVGIG (reference sequence). J was trimmed by 1 base and V by 3 bases; bases with no gene match: 8. CDR3 sequence reads: CAWSSLDRGSYNSPLHF. CDR3 in DNA: TGTGCCTGGAGCTCCCTCGACAGGGGATCCTATAATTCACCCCTCCACTTT.

The chain uses TRBV5-8 and TRBJ2-3; 7 bases align to TRBD1. This CDR3 has 14 amino acids. The trim removed 4 bases at V and 6 bases at J, leaving 8 bases unmatched. The germline V gene encodes CDR1 SGHTS and CDR2 YDEGEE. CDR3 protein: CASSPGQLSDTQYF. The CDR3 bases are TGTGCCAGCAGCCCGGGACAGCTGTCGGATACGCAGTATTTT. The full variable domain, its missing parts supplied by reference TRBV5-8 and TRBJ2-3, is EAGVTQSPTHLIKTRGQQATLRCSPISGHTSVYWYQQALGLGLQFLLWYDEGEERNRGNFPPRFSGRQFPNYSSELNVNALELEDSALYLCASSPGQLSDTQYFGPGTRLTVL.